A single TCR beta chain is shown here with its context. The antigen is undetermined. This entry is derived from a study of post-analysis software for immune sequencing data. Study conclusions and caveats: Compared with controls, patients had more of about 5 TRBV segments, including TRBV5-6, TRBV5-1 and TRBV20-1.

CDR3 length: 16 amino acids. Germline V gene lookup returns CDR1 MNHEY and CDR2 SVGAGI. cDNA libraries of TCR beta carried unique molecular identifiers. TCRdb passed the PCR reads through MiXCR, listing each CDR3 protein once. The sample consists of 350,000 to 450,000 distinct CDR3 sequences, more than 30% of them appearing once. Sequencing input: blood. The V and J genes are TRBV6-5 and TRBJ2-7; TRBD1 or TRBD2 may be the D gene (5 bases each). The end of the DNA is better explained by TRBJ2-5, so the J call may be wrong. This receptor was identified in a girl aged 2 to 9 with multiple sclerosis. CDR3 bases: TGTGCCAGCAGTTACTTCCCGGGAACCAAGAGGGGGACCCAGTACTTC. It translates to CASSYFPGTKRGTQYF.